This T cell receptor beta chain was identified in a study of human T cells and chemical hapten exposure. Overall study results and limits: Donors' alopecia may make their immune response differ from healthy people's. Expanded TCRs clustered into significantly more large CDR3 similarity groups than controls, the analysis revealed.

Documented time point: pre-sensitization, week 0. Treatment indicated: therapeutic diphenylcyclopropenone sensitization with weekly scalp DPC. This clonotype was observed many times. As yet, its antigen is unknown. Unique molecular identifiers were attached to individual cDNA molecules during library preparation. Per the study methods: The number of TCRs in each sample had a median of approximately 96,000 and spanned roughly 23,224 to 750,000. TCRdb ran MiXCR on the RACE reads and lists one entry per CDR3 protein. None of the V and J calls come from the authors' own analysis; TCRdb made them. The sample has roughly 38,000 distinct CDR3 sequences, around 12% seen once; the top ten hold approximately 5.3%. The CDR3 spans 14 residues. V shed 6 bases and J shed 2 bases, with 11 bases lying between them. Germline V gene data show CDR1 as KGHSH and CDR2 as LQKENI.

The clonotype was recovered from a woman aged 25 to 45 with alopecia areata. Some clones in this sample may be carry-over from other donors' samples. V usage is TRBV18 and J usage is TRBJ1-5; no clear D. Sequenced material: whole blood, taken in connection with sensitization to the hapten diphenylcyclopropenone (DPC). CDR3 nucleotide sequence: TGTGCCAGCTCCCCCTCAGGCCGCAATCAGCCCCAGCATTTT. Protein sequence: CASSPSGRNQPQHF. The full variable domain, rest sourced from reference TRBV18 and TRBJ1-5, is NAGVMQNPRHLVRRRGQEARLRCSPMKGHSHVYWYRQLPEEGLKFMVYLQKENIIDESGMPKERFSAEFPKEGPSILRIQQVVRGDSAAYFCASSPSGRNQPQHFGDGTRLSIL.